The rows below give T cell receptor beta chains drawn from one sample of a study of T cell repertoires in cytomegalovirus infection. Each CDR3 protein is one row after TCRdb ran MiXCR on the reads. The sample yields some 150,000 distinct CDR3 sequences, about 6% seen once. Sequenced sample: PBMCs. Receptor source: a human donor in good health (CMV status not recorded). Some clones in this sample may be carry-over from other donors' samples. Both conserved end residues are part of each CDR3. A D gene is named only where the DNA matches it firmly. Clone sizes are given selectively: once, few, many, or a class where the clone is expanded.

v_call	j_call	clone_size	d_call	cdr3_aa	cdr3_nt
TRBV29-1	TRBJ2-1	few	TRBD2	CSVDPSGVYNEQFF	TGCAGCGTTGATCCTAGCGGGGTTTACAATGAGCAGTTCTTC
TRBV20-1	TRBJ2-3	few	TRBD2	CSAQGSGGDTDTQYF	TGCAGTGCTCAGGGTAGCGGGGGGGACACAGATACGCAGTATTTT
TRBV12-3/TRBV12-4	TRBJ2-7	many	TRBD2	CASSPNHLAGNYEQYF	TGTGCCAGCAGCCCGAACCATCTAGCGGGGAACTACGAGCAGTACTTC
TRBV6-6	TRBJ2-1	many	TRBD2	CASSPPFASGDNEQFF	TGTGCCAGCAGCCCCCCATTCGCTAGCGGGGACAATGAGCAGTTCTTC
TRBV7-2	TRBJ2-7	many	TRBD2	CASSLDSGGYYEQYF	TGTGCCAGCAGCTTAGATAGCGGGGGATACTACGAGCAGTACTTC
TRBV5-1	TRBJ1-1	NA	NA	CASRSDRNTEAFF	TGCGCCAGCAGGTCGGACAGGAACACTGAAGCTTTCTTT
TRBV12-3/TRBV12-4	TRBJ1-2	many	NA	CASSLVPSRYGYTF	TGTGCCAGCAGTTTGGTTCCATCGCGCTATGGCTACACCTTC
TRBV7-9	TRBJ2-3	many	NA	CASSLVTPQGTDTQYF	TGTGCCAGCAGCTTAGTTACCCCCCAGGGCACAGATACGCAGTATTTT
TRBV6-6	TRBJ1-2	many	NA	CASSYDSDGYTF	TGTGCCAGCAGTTATGACAGCGATGGCTACACCTTC
TRBV7-9	TRBJ1-6	NA	NA	CASSSTGRNSPLHF	TGTGCCAGCAGCTCAACAGGGCGGAATTCACCCCTCCACTTT
TRBV7-2	TRBJ2-5	many	TRBD1	CASSQTTGPRGTQYF	TGTGCCAGCAGCCAAACGACAGGGCCTCGGGGGACCCAGTACTTC
TRBV29-1	TRBJ1-5	many	TRBD1	CSVVLGQGNQPQHF	TGCAGCGTCGTCTTAGGACAGGGTAACCAGCCCCAGCATTTT
TRBV7-8	TRBJ2-3	many	NA	CASSSALRSTDTQYF	TGTGCCAGCAGCTCAGCCCTACGTAGCACAGATACGCAGTATTTT
TRBV7-8	TRBJ2-5	many	NA	CASSPGTQETQYF	TGTGCCAGCAGCCCAGGGACTCAAGAGACCCAGTACTTC
TRBV9	TRBJ1-1	NA	NA	CASSVVAQGNTEAFF	TGTGCCAGCAGCGTAGTTGCCCAGGGGAACACTGAAGCTTTCTTT
TRBV7-2	TRBJ2-5	many	TRBD2	CASSLAAGGQETQYF	TGTGCCAGCAGCTTAGCTGCGGGGGGGCAGGAGACCCAGTACTTC
TRBV14	TRBJ1-1	few	NA	CASSFWGSTEAFF	TGTGCCAGCAGCTTTTGGGGGAGCACTGAAGCTTTCTTT
TRBV7-2	TRBJ1-2	many	NA	CASSETRVYGYTF	TGTGCCAGCAGCGAGACAAGAGTCTATGGCTACACCTTC
TRBV7-2	TRBJ2-2	many	TRBD1	CASSLGTGGITGELFF	TGTGCCAGCAGCTTAGGAACAGGGGGAATAACCGGGGAGCTGTTTTTT
TRBV19	TRBJ1-2	many	NA	CASSIAQAGVYGYTF	TGTGCCAGTAGTATAGCCCAGGCGGGAGTCTATGGCTACACCTTC
TRBV4-1	TRBJ2-1	many	TRBD2	CASSQDPPGGYNEQFF	TGCGCCAGCAGCCAAGACCCCCCCGGGGGGTACAATGAGCAGTTCTTC
TRBV20-1	TRBJ2-3	NA	NA	CSARPLGRADTQSF	TGCAGTGCTAGGCCGCTGGGACGGGCAGATACGCAGTCTTTT
TRBV29-1	TRBJ2-1	few	NA	CSVEIPGRSYNEQFF	TGCAGCGTTGAAATCCCAGGCCGAAGCTACAATGAGCAGTTCTTC
TRBV7-2	TRBJ1-2	many	NA	CASSSRQAPGSGYTF	TGTGCCAGCAGCTCCCGACAGGCTCCTGGGAGTGGCTACACCTTC
TRBV7-8	TRBJ1-1	many	NA	CASRIHMNTEAFF	TGTGCCAGCAGAATCCATATGAACACTGAAGCTTTCTTT
TRBV18	TRBJ2-2	many	NA	CASSRSATGELFF	TGTGCCAGCTCGCGCTCCGCCACCGGGGAGCTGTTTTTT
TRBV27	TRBJ1-2	few	NA	CASSLNGYPIFYGYTF	TGTGCCAGCAGTTTAAATGGTTATCCGATCTTCTATGGCTACACCTTC
TRBV5-1	TRBJ1-1	many	NA	CASSSHQRGMNTEAFF	TGCGCCAGCAGCTCCCACCAGAGGGGAATGAACACTGAAGCTTTCTTT
TRBV5-1	TRBJ2-6	few	NA	CASSSHSSGANVLTF	TGCGCCAGCAGCTCTCACAGCTCTGGGGCCAACGTCCTGACTTTC
TRBV6-2/TRBV6-3	TRBJ2-7	many	TRBD1	CAVAVDRDRSYEQYF	TGTGCCGTAGCCGTGGACCGGGACAGGTCCTACGAGCAGTACTTC